The source of this TCR beta chain is a study of response to subunit inactivated influenza vaccine. Overall study findings and caveats: Few additional T cells are recruited per seasonal influenza vaccination, authors suggested.

TCRdb processed the RT-PCR reads anew with MiXCR; each CDR3 protein has one entry. Of about 650,000 distinct CDR3 sequences in the sample, 14% were seen once. This clonotype was detected a few times. Its antigen is not identified. The source of this sequence is a man in his forties or fifties who received an inactivated influenza vaccine. The sample in question was PBMCs from blood, obtained approximately 15 days before vaccination.

The CDR3 reads CASSPPLLAGALEQFF. As DNA, the CDR3 is TGTGCCAGCTCACCACCGCTTCTAGCGGGGGCCCTTGAGCAGTTCTTC. The chain joins TRBV18 to TRBJ2-1, with 10 bases lining up with TRBD2. V lost 0 bases to trimming and J lost 9 bases; unmatched junction nucleotides: 8. Germline CDR1 is KGHSH and CDR2 is LQKENI. The CDR3 runs to 16 residues.